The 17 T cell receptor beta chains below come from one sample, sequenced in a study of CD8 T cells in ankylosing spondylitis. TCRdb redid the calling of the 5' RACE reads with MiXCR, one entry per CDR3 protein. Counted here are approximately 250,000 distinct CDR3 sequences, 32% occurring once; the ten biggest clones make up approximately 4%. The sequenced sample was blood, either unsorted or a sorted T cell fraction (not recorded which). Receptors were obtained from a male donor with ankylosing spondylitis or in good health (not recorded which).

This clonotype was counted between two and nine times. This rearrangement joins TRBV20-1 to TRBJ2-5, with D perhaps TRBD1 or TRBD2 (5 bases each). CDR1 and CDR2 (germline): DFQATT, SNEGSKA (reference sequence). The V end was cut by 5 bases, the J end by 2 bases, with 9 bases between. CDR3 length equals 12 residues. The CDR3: CSAGWGQETQYF. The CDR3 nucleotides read TGCAGTGCTGGGTGGGGGCAAGAGACCCAGTACTTC.

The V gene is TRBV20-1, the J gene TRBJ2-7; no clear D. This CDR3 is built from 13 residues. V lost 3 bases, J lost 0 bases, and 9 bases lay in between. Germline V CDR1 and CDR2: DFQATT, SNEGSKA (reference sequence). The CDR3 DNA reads TGCAGTGCTAGTTCGGACCTCTCCTACGAGCAGTACTTC. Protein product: CSASSDLSYEQYF.

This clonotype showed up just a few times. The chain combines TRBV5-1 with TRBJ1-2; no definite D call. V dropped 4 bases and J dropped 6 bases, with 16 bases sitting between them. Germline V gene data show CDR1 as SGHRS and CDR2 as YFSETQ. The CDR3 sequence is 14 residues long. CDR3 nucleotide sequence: TGCGCCAGCAGCCCGGGAGACCGATTGGATGGCTACACCTTC. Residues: CASSPGDRLDGYTF.

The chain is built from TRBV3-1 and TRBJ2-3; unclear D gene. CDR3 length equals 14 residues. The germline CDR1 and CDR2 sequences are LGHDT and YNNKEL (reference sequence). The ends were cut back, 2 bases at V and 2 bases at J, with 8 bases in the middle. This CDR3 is CASSQYELTDTQYF. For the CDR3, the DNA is TGTGCCAGCAGCCAATACGAGCTCACAGATACGCAGTATTTT.

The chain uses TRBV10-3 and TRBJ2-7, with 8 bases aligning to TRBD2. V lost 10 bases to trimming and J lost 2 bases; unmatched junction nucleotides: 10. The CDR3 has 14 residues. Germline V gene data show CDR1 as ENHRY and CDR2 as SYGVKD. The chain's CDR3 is CATSLAEGTYEQYF. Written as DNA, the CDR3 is TGTGCCACCTCACTAGCGGAGGGAACCTACGAGCAGTACTTC.

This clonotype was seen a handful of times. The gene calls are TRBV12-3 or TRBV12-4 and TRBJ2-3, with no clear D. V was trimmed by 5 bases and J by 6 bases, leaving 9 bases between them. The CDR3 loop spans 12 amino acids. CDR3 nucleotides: TGTGCCAGCAGTCCGTCCATCGATACGCAGTATTTT. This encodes CASSPSIDTQYF.

CDR3 protein: CSARGPFSGSYEQYF. CDR3 bases: TGCAGTGCAAGGGGCCCGTTTTCCGGCTCCTACGAGCAGTACTTC. The V gene is TRBV20-1, the J gene TRBJ2-7; a weak D match, TRBD1 (5 bases). This CDR3 contains 15 residues. The V end was cut by 6 bases, the J end by 0 bases, with 18 bases between. Germline V CDR1 and CDR2: DFQATT, SNEGSKA (reference sequence).

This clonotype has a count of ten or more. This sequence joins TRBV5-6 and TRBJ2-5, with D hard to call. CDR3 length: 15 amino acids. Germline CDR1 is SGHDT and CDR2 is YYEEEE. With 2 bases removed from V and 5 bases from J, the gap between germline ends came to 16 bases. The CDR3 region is CASSFFARQQETQYF. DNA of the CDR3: TGTGCCAGCAGCTTCTTTGCACGACAACAGGAGACCCAGTACTTC.

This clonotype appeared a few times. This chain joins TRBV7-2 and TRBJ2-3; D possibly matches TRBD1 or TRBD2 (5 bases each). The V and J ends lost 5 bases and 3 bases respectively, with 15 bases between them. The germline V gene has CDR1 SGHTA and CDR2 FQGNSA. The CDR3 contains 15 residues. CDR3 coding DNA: TGTGCCAGCAGCCGAACGCCGGGGACGACAGATACGCAGTATTTT. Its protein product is CASSRTPGTTDTQYF. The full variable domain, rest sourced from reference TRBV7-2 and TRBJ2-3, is GAGVSQSPSNKVTEKGKDVELRCDPISGHTALYWYRQSLGQGLEFLIYFQGNSAPDKSGLPSDRFSAERTGGSVSTLTIQRTQQEDSAVYLCASSRTPGTTDTQYFGPGTRLTVL.

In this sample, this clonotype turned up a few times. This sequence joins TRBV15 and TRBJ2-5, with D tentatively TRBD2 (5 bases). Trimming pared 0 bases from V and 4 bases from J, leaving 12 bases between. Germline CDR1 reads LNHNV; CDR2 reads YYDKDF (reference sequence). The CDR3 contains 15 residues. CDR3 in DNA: TGTGCCACCAGCAGAGATCGGGGTAGAGGAGAGACCCAGTACTTC. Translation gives CATSRDRGRGETQYF. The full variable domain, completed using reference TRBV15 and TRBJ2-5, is DAMVIQNPRYQVTQFGKPVTLSCSQTLNHNVMYWYQQKSSQAPKLLFHYYDKDFNNEADTPDNFQSRRPNTSFCFLDIRSPGLGDTAMYLCATSRDRGRGETQYFGPGTRLLVL.

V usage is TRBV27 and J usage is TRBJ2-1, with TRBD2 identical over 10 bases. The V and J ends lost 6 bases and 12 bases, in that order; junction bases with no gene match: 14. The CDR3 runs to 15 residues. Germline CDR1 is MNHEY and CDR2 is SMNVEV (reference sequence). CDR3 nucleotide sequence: TGTGCCAGCAGCGGGGGGCTAGCGGGGGTTCTTCGGCAGTTCTTC. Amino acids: CASSGGLAGVLRQFF.

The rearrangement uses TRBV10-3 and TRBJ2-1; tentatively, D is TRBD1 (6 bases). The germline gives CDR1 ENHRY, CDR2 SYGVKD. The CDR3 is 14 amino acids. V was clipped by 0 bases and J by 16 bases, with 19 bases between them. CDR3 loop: CAISESSLQGVSFF. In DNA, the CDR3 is TGTGCCATCAGTGAGTCGTCCCTACAGGGAGTAAGCTTCTTC.

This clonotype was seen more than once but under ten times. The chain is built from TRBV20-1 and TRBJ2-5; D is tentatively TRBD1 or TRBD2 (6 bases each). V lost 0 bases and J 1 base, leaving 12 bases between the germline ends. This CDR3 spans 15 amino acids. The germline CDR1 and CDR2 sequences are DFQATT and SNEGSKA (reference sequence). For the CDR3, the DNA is TGCAGTGCTAGAGACCGTCGGGGGCCCCAAGAGACCCAGTACTTC. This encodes CSARDRRGPQETQYF.

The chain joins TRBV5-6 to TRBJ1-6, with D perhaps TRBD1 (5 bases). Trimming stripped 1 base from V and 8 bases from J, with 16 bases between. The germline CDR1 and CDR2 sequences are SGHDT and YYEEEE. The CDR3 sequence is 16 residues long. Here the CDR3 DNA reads TGTGCCAGCAGCTTGTGGCAGGGAGCGTGGGATTCACCCCTCCACTTT. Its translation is CASSLWQGAWDSPLHF.

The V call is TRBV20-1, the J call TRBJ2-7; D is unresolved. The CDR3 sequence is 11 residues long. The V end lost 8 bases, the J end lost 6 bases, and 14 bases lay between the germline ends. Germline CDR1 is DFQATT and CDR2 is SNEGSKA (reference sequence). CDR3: CSLGWAGEQYF. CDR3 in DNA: TGCAGTCTAGGATGGGCCGGCGAGCAGTACTTC.

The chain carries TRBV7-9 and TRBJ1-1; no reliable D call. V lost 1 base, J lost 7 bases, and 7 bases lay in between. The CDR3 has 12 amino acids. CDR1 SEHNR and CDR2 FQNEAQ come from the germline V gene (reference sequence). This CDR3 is CASSLEGDEAFF. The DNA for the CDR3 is TGTGCCAGCAGCTTAGAGGGCGATGAAGCTTTCTTT.

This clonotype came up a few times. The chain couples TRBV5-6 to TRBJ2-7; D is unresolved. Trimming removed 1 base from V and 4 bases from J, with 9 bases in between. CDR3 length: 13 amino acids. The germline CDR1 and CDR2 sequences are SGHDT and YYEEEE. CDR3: CASSLKSAYEQYF. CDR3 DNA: TGTGCCAGCAGCTTGAAGTCAGCTTACGAGCAGTACTTC.